This is a list of T cell receptor beta chains from one sample in a study of blood T cell repertoires in COVID-19. Measured with immunoSEQ multiplex PCR; TCRdb has only the in-frame clones, and not every one. Among about 160,000 clones listed, 79% were seen once. Sample: peripheral blood. Receptors originate from a woman aged 60-70 years with COVID-19, enrolled during active disease. Both conserved end residues are part of each CDR3. D genes are given only for firm matches.

v_call d_call cdr3_aa
TRBV28 TRBD2 CATQGSGGSRETQYF
TRBV27 TRBD1 CASSLGTVNYEQYF
TRBV3-1/TRBV3-2 . CASGLEAKNIQYF
TRBV19 . CASSYREGETQYF
TRBV5-1 TRBD1 CASSLVGQGGDTEAFF
TRBV28 TRBD2 CASSSGTDRLADSINEQFF
TRBV14 . CASSLGLLTDTQYF
TRBV9 TRBD2 CASSVAGTSQETQYF
TRBV13 . CASRSTGIYEQYF
TRBV30 TRBD1 CAWSGTGEGRYTF
TRBV18 . CASSVTTGRETQYF
TRBV7-2 TRBD2 CASSLVSGGAYNEQFF
TRBV4-3 . CASSQEGHTEAFF
TRBV6-5 . CASLGVRYGYTF
TRBV7-9 . CATSPTPSSYEQYF
TRBV7-2 TRBD2 CASSVRPSGSADTQYF
TRBV5-5 TRBD1 CASSSPGQGADGANVLTF
TRBV5-1 TRBD2 CASSHTGTSGRGNTDTQYF
TRBV5-4 . CASSSTRRGYTF
TRBV2 TRBD1 CASSTHRGAEAFF
TRBV19 . CASSRGTALAKNIQYF
TRBV6-6 . CASSRRDGDSPLHF
TRBV5-1 . CASRANSNQPQHF
TRBV5-1 TRBD1 CASSLDRGVTNEKLFF
TRBV7-9 TRBD2 CASSLATSGTPYNEQFF
TRBV27 TRBD1 CASSLSGRGTDTQYF
TRBV29-1 TRBD1 CSVQGVSEQYF
TRBV7-2 TRBD1 CASSSRDRDYSYNSPLHF
TRBV5-4 . CASSHPMTGGSQPEQFF
TRBV2 TRBD1 CASNGGDRVDEQYF
TRBV6-5 . CASSYGGTKDEQYF
TRBV27 TRBD1 CASRTGVSEQYF
TRBV19 TRBD1 CASSPRQGWTEAFF
TRBV7-8 . CASSMDTRSYNEQFF
TRBV6-4 TRBD2 CASSTSGGSTDTQYF
TRBV9 . CASSKGQLNTEAFF
TRBV10-3 . CAISGTIGTDTQYF
TRBV30 . CAWSVPGAEAFF
TRBV7-2 . CASSLAMQGYAEAFF
TRBV29-1 TRBD2 CSGSYGPGGTQYF
TRBV15 TRBD1 CATSRVGAVGRDRAGNTIYF
TRBV6-5 . CASLTSLNDNEQFF
TRBV5-5 . CASSLDGGRRTEAFF
TRBV30 . CAWRVVDSYGTNEKLFF
TRBV6-1 TRBD1 CASSEAGQPKQPQHF
TRBV30 . CAWGTFPLGAGSPLHF
TRBV9 TRBD1 CASSPGQDGQPQHF
TRBV20-1 . CSASDGGSSIEAFF
TRBV27 TRBD2 CASSLSGPSGSVNTQYF
TRBV18 TRBD1 CASSPGGTGPGYTF
TRBV27 . CASSYLPRGGSNQPQHF
TRBV29-1 TRBD1 CSVELRDRGPHTQYF
TRBV11-1 . CASSSVGTQYF